The rows below give T cell receptor beta chains drawn from one sample of a study of PD-1 blockade in classical Hodgkin lymphoma. Generated by immunoSEQ multiplex PCR, the TCRdb table keeps only in-frame clones and is missing some. The sample has about 97,000 clones, around four fifths seen once. The sample in question was peripheral blood mononuclear cells (PBMCs), obtained at baseline. These receptors were taken from a human donor with classical Hodgkin lymphoma. The CDR3 runs from the conserved cysteine through the conserved F or W. A D gene is named only where the DNA matches it firmly. Rows may omit the clone size; those that give it use once, few, many or a size class.

CDR3 length	V gene	J gene	D gene	clone size	CDR3 protein	CDR3 DNA
13	TRBV6-5	TRBJ2-7	-	-	CASSYPGTYEQYF	TGTGCCAGCAGTTATCCTGGTACCTACGAGCAGTACTTC
17	TRBV7-2	TRBJ1-2	-	-	CASTKRAGAGDDYGYTF	TGTGCCAGCACTAAAAGGGCAGGGGCGGGGGACGACTATGGCTACACCTTC
16	TRBV7-3	TRBJ2-2	-	-	CASSPPGTSNTGELFF	TGTGCCAGCAGCCCGCCCGGGACTTCAAACACCGGGGAGCTGTTTTTT
13	TRBV6-5	TRBJ2-1	TRBD2	-	CASSYSREGPGFF	TGTGCCAGCAGTTACTCGCGGGAGGGCCCTGGGTTCTTC
14	TRBV19	TRBJ2-2	-	once	CASSIPGIAGELFF	TGTGCCAGTAGTATACCGGGAATCGCCGGGGAGCTGTTTTTT
15	TRBV19	TRBJ2-7	-	-	CASSISGPLHFEQYF	TGTGCCAGTAGTATTTCGGGCCCCCTTCATTTCGAGCAGTACTTC
15	TRBV7-9	TRBJ2-1	TRBD2	-	CASSLGVGRDNEQFF	TGTGCCAGCAGCTTAGGGGTGGGGAGGGACAATGAGCAGTTCTTC
14	TRBV25-1	TRBJ2-7	-	-	CASSQTASSYEQYF	TGTGCCAGCAGTCAAACGGCCAGCTCCTACGAGCAGTACTTC
16	TRBV4-3	TRBJ1-5	TRBD1	-	CASSQTGTGGRQPQHF	TGCGCCAGCAGCCAAACCGGGACAGGGGGTCGGCAGCCCCAGCATTTT
16	TRBV15	TRBJ2-6	-	-	CATSRDIGSGANVLTF	TGTGCCACCAGCAGAGATATCGGCTCTGGGGCCAACGTCCTGACTTTC
13	TRBV5-6	TRBJ2-5	-	-	CASSLTGVGTQYF	TGTGCCAGCAGCTTGACTGGGGTAGGGACCCAGTACTTC
18	TRBV7-2	TRBJ2-3	TRBD2	-	CASSLAGAADSGMDTQYF	TGTGCCAGCAGCTTAGCGGGGGCGGCGGATAGCGGGATGGATACGCAGTATTTT
17	TRBV19	TRBJ1-5	-	-	CASSISRGRRSYQPQHF	TGTGCCAGTAGTATCTCCAGGGGAAGACGGTCCTATCAGCCCCAGCATTTT
17	TRBV7-2	TRBJ1-2	TRBD1	-	CASSLVGDREGRYGYTF	TGTGCCAGCAGCTTAGTTGGGGACAGGGAGGGGAGGTATGGCTACACCTTC
14	TRBV6-1	TRBJ1-2	-	few	CASKQTTVSYGYTF	TGTGCCAGCAAACAGACGACAGTCTCCTATGGCTACACCTTC
14	TRBV7-8	TRBJ2-5	-	-	CASSLARHPGTQYF	TGTGCCAGCAGCTTAGCGAGACATCCGGGGACCCAGTACTTC
16	TRBV28	TRBJ2-1	TRBD2	-	CASSRAGGPPYNEQFF	TGTGCCAGCAGTCGAGCGGGAGGCCCACCATACAATGAGCAGTTCTTC
15	TRBV7-2	TRBJ1-2	-	-	CASSFLGVPGYGYTF	TGTGCCAGCAGCTTTTTAGGGGTCCCTGGGTATGGCTACACCTTC
13	TRBV18	TRBJ1-4	-	-	CASSPPGDEKLFF	TGTGCCAGCTCACCCCCCGGGGATGAAAAACTGTTTTTT
10	TRBV28	TRBJ1-3	-	-	CASLGNTIYF	TGTGCCAGCTTGGGAAACACCATATATTTT
13	TRBV10-2	TRBJ1-5	-	-	CASTQGSNQPQHF	TGCGCCAGCACCCAAGGTAGCAATCAGCCCCAGCATTTT
13	TRBV19	TRBJ2-7	TRBD1	large	CASSGQGIYEQYF	TGTGCCAGTAGCGGACAGGGAATCTACGAGCAGTACTTC
16	TRBV7-3	TRBJ2-2	TRBD2	-	CASSLIGTTNTGELFF	TGTGCCAGCAGCTTAATCGGGACTACCAACACCGGGGAGCTGTTTTTT
15	TRBV5-8	TRBJ2-1	TRBD2	once	CASSSTSAPYLEQFF	TGTGCCAGCAGCTCGACTAGCGCACCCTACCTGGAGCAGTTCTTC
17	TRBV9	TRBJ2-7	TRBD2	-	CASSPRPPLAGDYEQYF	TGTGCCAGCAGCCCCCGCCCACCACTAGCGGGAGATTACGAGCAGTACTTC
14	TRBV6-6	TRBJ2-7	-	-	CASTQGPFLGEQYF	TGTGCCAGCACCCAGGGTCCTTTCTTGGGCGAGCAGTACTTC
13	TRBV11-2	TRBJ1-1	-	few	CASSLGANTEAFF	TGTGCCAGCAGCTTAGGAGCGAACACTGAAGCTTTCTTT